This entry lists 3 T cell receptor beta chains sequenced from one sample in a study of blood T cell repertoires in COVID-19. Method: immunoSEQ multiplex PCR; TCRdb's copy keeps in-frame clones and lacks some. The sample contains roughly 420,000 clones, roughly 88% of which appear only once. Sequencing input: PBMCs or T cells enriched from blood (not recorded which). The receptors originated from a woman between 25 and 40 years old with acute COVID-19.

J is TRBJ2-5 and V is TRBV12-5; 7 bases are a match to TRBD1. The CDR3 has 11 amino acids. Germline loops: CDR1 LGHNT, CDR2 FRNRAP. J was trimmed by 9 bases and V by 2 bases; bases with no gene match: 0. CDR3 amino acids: CASGLQGAQYF. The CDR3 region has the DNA TGTGCTAGTGGTTTGCAGGGGGCCCAGTACTTC.

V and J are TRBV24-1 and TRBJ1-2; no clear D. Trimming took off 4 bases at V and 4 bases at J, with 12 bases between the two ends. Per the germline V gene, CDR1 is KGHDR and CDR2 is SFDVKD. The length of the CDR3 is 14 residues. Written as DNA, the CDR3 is TGTGCCACCAGTGACCCCAGTCGGGGCTATGGCTACACCTTC. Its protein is CATSDPSRGYGYTF.

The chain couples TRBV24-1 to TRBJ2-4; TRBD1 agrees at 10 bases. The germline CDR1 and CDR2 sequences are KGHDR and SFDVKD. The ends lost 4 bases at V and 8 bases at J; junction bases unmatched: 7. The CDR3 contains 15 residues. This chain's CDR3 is CATSDPGQGRDIQYF. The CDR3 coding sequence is TGTGCCACCAGTGACCCGGGACAGGGGAGGGACATTCAGTACTTC.